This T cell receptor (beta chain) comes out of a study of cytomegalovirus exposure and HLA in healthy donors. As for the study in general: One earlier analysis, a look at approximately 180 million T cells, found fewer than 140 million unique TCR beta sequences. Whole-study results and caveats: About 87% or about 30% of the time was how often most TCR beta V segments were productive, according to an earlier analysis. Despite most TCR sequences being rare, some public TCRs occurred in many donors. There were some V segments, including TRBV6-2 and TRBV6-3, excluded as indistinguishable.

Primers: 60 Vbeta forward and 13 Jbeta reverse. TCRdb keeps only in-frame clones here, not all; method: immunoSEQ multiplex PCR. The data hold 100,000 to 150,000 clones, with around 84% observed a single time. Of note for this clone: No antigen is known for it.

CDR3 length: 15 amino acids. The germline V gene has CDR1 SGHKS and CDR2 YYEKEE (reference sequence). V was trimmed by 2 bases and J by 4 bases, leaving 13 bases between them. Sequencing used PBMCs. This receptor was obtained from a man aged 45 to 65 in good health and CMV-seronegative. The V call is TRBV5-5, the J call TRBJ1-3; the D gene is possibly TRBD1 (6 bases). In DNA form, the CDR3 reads TGTGCCAGCAGCTTTCCCCGGACAGCCGGAAACACCATATATTTT. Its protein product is CASSFPRTAGNTIYF.